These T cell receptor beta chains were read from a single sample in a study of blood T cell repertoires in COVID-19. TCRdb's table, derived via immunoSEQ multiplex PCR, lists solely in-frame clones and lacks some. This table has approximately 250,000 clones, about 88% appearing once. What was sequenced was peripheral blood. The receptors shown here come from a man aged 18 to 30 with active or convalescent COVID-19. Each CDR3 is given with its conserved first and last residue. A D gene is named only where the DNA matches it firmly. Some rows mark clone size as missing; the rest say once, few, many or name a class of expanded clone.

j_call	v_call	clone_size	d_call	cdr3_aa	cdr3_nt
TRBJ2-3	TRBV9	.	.	CASSGWGDPTDTQYF	TGTGCCAGCAGCGGATGGGGGGATCCCACAGATACGCAGTATTTT
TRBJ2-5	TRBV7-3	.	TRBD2	CASSLLGLAGPETQYF	TGTGCCAGCAGCTTACTAGGACTAGCGGGTCCGGAGACCCAGTACTTC
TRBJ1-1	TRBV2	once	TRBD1	CASSKHTGGEAFF	TGTGCCAGCAGTAAACATACAGGGGGTGAAGCTTTCTTT
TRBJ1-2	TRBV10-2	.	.	CASSGGLFGYTF	TGCGCCAGCAGCGGCGGACTGTTTGGCTACACCTTC
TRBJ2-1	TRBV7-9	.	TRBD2	CASSAPSGRSYNEQFF	TGTGCCAGCAGCGCGCCTAGCGGGCGATCCTACAATGAGCAGTTCTTC
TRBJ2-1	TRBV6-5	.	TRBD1	CASRDRGGNEQFF	TGTGCCAGCCGGGACAGGGGGGGCAATGAGCAGTTCTTC
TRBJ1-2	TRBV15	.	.	CATSRAVRESLRLGYTF	TGTGCCACCAGCAGAGCGGTGCGGGAGTCCCTAAGGCTCGGCTACACCTTC
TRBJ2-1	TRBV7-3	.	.	CASRPTSGDKQFF	TGTGCCAGCAGGCCTACCTCTGGGGACAAGCAGTTCTTC
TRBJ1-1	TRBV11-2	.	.	CASSLQVNTEAFF	TGTGCCAGCAGCTTACAGGTAAACACTGAAGCTTTCTTT
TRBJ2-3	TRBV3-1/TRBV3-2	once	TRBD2	CASSDRDYGDTQYF	TGTGCCAGCAGCGACCGGGACTACGGAGATACGCAGTATTTT
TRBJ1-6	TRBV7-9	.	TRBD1	CASSLGRGQNSPLHF	TGTGCCAGCAGCTTAGGCAGGGGGCAGAATTCACCCCTCCACTTT
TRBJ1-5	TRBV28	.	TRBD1	CAEGQGASNQPQHF	TGTGCCGAAGGCCAGGGGGCGAGCAATCAGCCCCAGCATTTT
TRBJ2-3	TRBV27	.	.	CASSPRGTTDTQYF	TGTGCCAGCAGTCCTCGAGGAACCACAGATACGCAGTATTTT
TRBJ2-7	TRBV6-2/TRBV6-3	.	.	CASSFDETGFYEQYF	TGTGCCAGCAGTTTTGACGAGACAGGATTCTACGAGCAGTACTTC
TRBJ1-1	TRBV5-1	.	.	CASSLADSGAEAFF	TGCGCCAGCAGCTTGGCCGACAGTGGCGCTGAAGCTTTCTTT
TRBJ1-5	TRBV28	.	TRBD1	CASQGQGLTRPQHF	TGTGCCAGCCAGGGACAGGGCCTCACCCGGCCCCAGCATTTT
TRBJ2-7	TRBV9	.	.	CASSVNDRPIYEQYF	TGTGCCAGCAGCGTGAATGACAGGCCTATTTACGAGCAGTACTTC
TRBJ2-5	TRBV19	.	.	CASTTQGGQETQYF	TGTGCCAGTACCACCCAGGGGGGTCAAGAGACCCAGTACTTC
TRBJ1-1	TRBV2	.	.	CASTRSGNTEAFF	TGTGCCAGCACCCGCTCAGGGAACACTGAAGCTTTCTTT
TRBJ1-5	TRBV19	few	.	CASRLGGVTNQPQHF	TGTGCCAGTAGGCTCGGGGGGGTGACAAATCAGCCCCAGCATTTT
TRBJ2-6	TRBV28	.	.	CASLSLSPGANVLTF	TGTGCCAGCCTTAGTCTGTCCCCCGGGGCCAACGTCCTGACTTTC
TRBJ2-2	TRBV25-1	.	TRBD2	CATRLAGDNTGELFF	TGTGCCACCCGACTAGCGGGGGACAACACCGGGGAGCTGTTTTTT
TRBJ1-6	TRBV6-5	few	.	CASSSPTRDRTSPLHF	TGTGCCAGCAGTTCTCCCACCCGAGACAGGACTTCACCCCTCCACTTT
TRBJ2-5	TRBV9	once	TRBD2	CASSPGLAGAGETQYF	TGTGCCAGCAGCCCAGGACTAGCGGGAGCAGGGGAGACCCAGTACTTC
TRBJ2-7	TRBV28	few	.	CASSLWAGEQYF	TGTGCCAGCAGTCTCTGGGCCGGCGAGCAGTACTTC
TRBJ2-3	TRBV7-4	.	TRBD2	CASPGLAGAGDTQYF	TGTGCCAGCCCCGGCCTAGCGGGGGCCGGGGATACGCAGTATTTT
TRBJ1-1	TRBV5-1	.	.	CASSLGQEGTEAFF	TGCGCCAGCAGCTTGGGACAGGAAGGCACTGAAGCTTTCTTT
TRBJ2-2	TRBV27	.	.	CASSPLVAGRWELFF	TGTGCCAGCAGTCCCCTCGTAGCAGGGAGGTGGGAGCTGTTTTTT
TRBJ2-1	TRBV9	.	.	CASSVASGISVDEQFF	TGTGCCAGCAGCGTGGCTTCGGGAATTAGCGTCGATGAGCAGTTCTTC
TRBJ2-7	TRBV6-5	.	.	CASSYARGEVTYEQYF	TGTGCCAGCAGTTACGCCCGTGGGGAGGTAACCTACGAGCAGTACTTC